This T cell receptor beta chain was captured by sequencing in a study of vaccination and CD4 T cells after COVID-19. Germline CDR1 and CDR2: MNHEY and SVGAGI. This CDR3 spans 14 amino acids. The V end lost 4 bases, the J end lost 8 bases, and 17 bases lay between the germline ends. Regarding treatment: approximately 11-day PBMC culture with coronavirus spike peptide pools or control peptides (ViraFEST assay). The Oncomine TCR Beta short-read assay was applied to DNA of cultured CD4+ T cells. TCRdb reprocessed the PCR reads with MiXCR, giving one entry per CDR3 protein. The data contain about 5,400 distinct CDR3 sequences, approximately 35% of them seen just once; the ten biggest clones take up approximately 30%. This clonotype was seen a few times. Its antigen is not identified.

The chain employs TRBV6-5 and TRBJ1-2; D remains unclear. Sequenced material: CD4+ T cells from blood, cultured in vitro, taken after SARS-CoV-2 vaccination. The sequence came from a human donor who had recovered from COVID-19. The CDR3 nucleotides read TGTGCCAGCAGTTCGGCTACAGTGCCTTTGGGCTACACCTTC. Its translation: CASSSATVPLGYTF.